A single sample is the source of the 14 T cell receptor beta chains below, sequenced in a study of PD-L1 blockade in urothelial cancer. TCRdb's copy holds only in-frame clones and misses some; the assay was immunoSEQ multiplex PCR. The sample includes some 60,000 clones, around 83% seen only once; the top ten take under 3.5%. The sequences come from PBMCs, collected around atezolizumab (anti-PD-L1) treatment. The receptor source for this set is a man over 45 with urothelial cancer.

This clone was detected only a few times. The gene calls are TRBV30 and TRBJ2-5; D is unclear. The CDR3 sequence is 11 residues long. Germline V gene lookup returns CDR1 GTSNPN and CDR2 SVGIG (reference sequence). V was pared by 0 bases and J by 7 bases, with 6 bases between. The DNA of the CDR3 is TGTGCCTGGAGTGTATCGGGGACCCAGTACTTC. Encoded protein: CAWSVSGTQYF.

This chain connects TRBV5-1 to TRBJ1-6; no reliable D call. The length of the CDR3 is 14 residues. Germline CDR1 reads SGHRS; CDR2 reads YFSETQ. V lost 5 bases and J 7 bases, leaving 13 bases between the germline ends. The CDR3 is CASSGRAGNSPLHF. CDR3 coding DNA: TGCGCCAGCAGTGGTCGGGCGGGAAATTCACCCCTCCACTTT. The variable domain in full, completed from reference TRBV5-1 and TRBJ1-6, reads KAGVTQTPRYLIKTRGQQVTLSCSPISGHRSVSWYQQTPGQGLQFLFEYFSETQRNKGNFPGRFSGRQFSNSRSEMNVSTLELGDSALYLCASSGRAGNSPLHFGNGTRLTVT.

The V and J genes are TRBV5-5 and TRBJ1-2, with 10 bases fitting TRBD1. Germline loops: CDR1 SGHKS, CDR2 YYEKEE (reference sequence). The CDR3 loop spans 15 amino acids. V gave up 4 bases and J gave up 7 bases; unmatched junction bases: 10. For the CDR3, the DNA is TGTGCCAGCAGCAGGGGACAGGGGATAGTAAGTGGCTACACCTTC. Encoded protein: CASSRGQGIVSGYTF.

The chain employs TRBV28 and TRBJ1-1; D call uncertain. Germline V CDR1 and CDR2: MDHEN, SYDVKM. The ends were cut back, 3 bases at V and 1 base at J, with 18 bases in the middle. The CDR3 is made up of 17 amino acids. DNA of the CDR3: TGTGCCAGCAGTTTTATAGGCATAGCAGTGGGGAACACTGAAGCTTTCTTT. Translation: CASSFIGIAVGNTEAFF.

The chain links TRBV5-4 to TRBJ2-5, with D tentatively TRBD1 (6 bases). The germline CDR1 and CDR2 sequences are SGHNT and YYREEE (reference sequence). CDR3 length equals 14 residues. The V gene lost 4 bases and the J gene lost 3 bases, with 13 bases spanning the gap. The CDR3: CASSITGNEETQYF. The CDR3 DNA sequence: TGTGCCAGCAGCATTACAGGGAATGAAGAGACCCAGTACTTC.

The V gene is TRBV11-3, the J gene TRBJ2-3, with TRBD2 matching over 8 bases. This CDR3 region has 15 residues. The V segment lost 2 bases and the J segment 7 bases; nucleotides outside the gene matches: 8. Germline V gives CDR1 SGHNT, CDR2 YENEEA. The CDR3 here is CASSLRAGVKNTQYF. The CDR3 DNA follows: TGTGCCAGCAGCTTAAGAGCGGGAGTAAAGAATACGCAGTATTTT. The variable domain in full, with the rest retrieved from reference TRBV11-3 and TRBJ2-3, is EAGVVQSPRYKIIEKKQPVAFWCNPISGHNTLYWYLQNLGQGPELLIRYENEEAVDDSQLPKDRFSAERLKGVDSTLKIQPAELGDSAVYLCASSLRAGVKNTQYFGPGTRLTVL.

V usage is TRBV28 and J usage is TRBJ1-2; a possible D gene is TRBD1 (6 bases). Germline V gene data show CDR1 as MDHEN and CDR2 as SYDVKM. V lost 8 bases and J lost 5, with 15 bases in between. The CDR3 is made up of 13 amino acids. The CDR3 sequence is CASLDSREYGYTF. CDR3 bases: TGTGCCAGCCTGGACAGCAGGGAGTATGGCTACACCTTC.

The V and J genes are TRBV27 and TRBJ2-7; 13 bases are a match to TRBD2. Per germline, CDR1 MNHEY and CDR2 SMNVEV (reference sequence). J was trimmed by 3 bases and V by 6 bases; bases with no gene match: 14. CDR3 length: 18 residues. CDR3 in DNA: TGTGCCAGCAGCATAACCGGGACTAGCGGGATCAACATCTACGAGCAGTACTTC. It is translated as CASSITGTSGINIYEQYF.

This clone showed up just a few times. The rearrangement joins TRBV7-2 to TRBJ1-2; 10 bases fit TRBD1. Germline V gene data show CDR1 as SGHTA and CDR2 as FQGNSA. Trimming took 1 base from V and 13 from J; bases not matched to a gene: 9. The CDR3 covers 14 residues. CDR3 nucleotides: TGTGCCAGCAGCTTAGTGGTAGGGACAGGGGACTGCACCTTC. It is translated as CASSLVVGTGDCTF.

The chain is built from TRBV7-2 and TRBJ2-1; 8 bases match TRBD2. Germline assignment: CDR1 SGHTA and CDR2 FQGNSA. CDR3 length: 15 amino acids. The V and J ends lost 7 bases and 2 bases, in that order; junction bases with no gene match: 7. The CDR3 nucleotides read TGTGCCAGCAACCCGAAAGCGGGGGCCTACAATGAGCAGTTCTTC. This sequence encodes CASNPKAGAYNEQFF.

The gene calls are TRBV7-6 and TRBJ2-5, with a weak D call TRBD2 (5 bases). Germline values: CDR1 SGHVS, CDR2 FNYEAQ. The CDR3 is 13 amino acids. The ends were cut back, 6 bases at V and 3 bases at J, with 11 bases in the middle. The CDR3 DNA follows: TGTGCCAGCAGGGCGGCAGCGGAAGAGACCCAGTACTTC. It is translated as CASRAAAEETQYF.

Details on this clone: This same CDR3 is encoded by further DNA sequences in the sample. V and J are TRBV18 and TRBJ2-7; the match to TRBD1 covers 9 bases. With V trimmed by 3 bases and J by 3 bases, 3 bases remained unmatched. Germline V CDR1 and CDR2: KGHSH, LQKENI. The CDR3 runs to 14 residues. CDR3 DNA: TGTGCCAGCTCACCCTCGGGACAGGGCTACGAGCAGTACTTC. Its protein product is CASSPSGQGYEQYF.

This chain uses TRBV9 with TRBJ2-7, with D hard to call. The length of the CDR3 is 14 residues. The germline V gene encodes CDR1 SGDLS and CDR2 YYNGEE. The V and J ends lost 4 bases and 0 bases respectively, with 11 bases between them. CDR3 sequence reads: CASSPQGGSYEQYF. CDR3 nucleotide sequence: TGTGCCAGCAGCCCTCAAGGCGGCTCCTACGAGCAGTACTTC.

This chain connects TRBV28 to TRBJ1-4, with TRBD1 identical over 7 bases. The CDR3 is 14 amino acids. The ends lost 8 bases at V and 8 bases at J; junction bases unmatched: 11. CDR1 and CDR2 from the germline V gene are MDHEN and SYDVKM. CDR3: CASCEGAEREKLFF. Written as DNA, the CDR3 is TGTGCCAGCTGCGAGGGGGCGGAAAGGGAAAAACTGTTTTTT.